This paragraph reports one T cell receptor beta chain. The sample belongs to a study of blood T cell repertoires in COVID-19. Study details: Samples representing acute and convalescent COVID-19 were sourced from the United States, Italy and Spain.

Authors' methods: Using reference gene primer amplification, nucleated cell counts were estimated. Repertoires were generated with immunoSEQ multiplex PCR, while TCRdb's copy carries only in-frame clones and drops some. V and J calls and clone size follow that table, whereas D and trimming were derived from the DNA. The table includes tens of thousands of clones, roughly nine tenths detected once. This CDR3 is built from 12 residues. The germline gives CDR1 SGDLS, CDR2 YYNGEE. Trimming took 0 bases from V and 12 from J; bases not matched to a gene: 5. This chain uses TRBV9 with TRBJ2-7; 8 bases align to TRBD2. The material sequenced was peripheral blood. The receptor was isolated from a man over 45 with active COVID-19. The CDR3 region has the DNA TGTGCCAGCAGCGTAGCGGGAGGGGAAACGTACTTC. Protein sequence: CASSVAGGETYF.